This T cell receptor beta chain was captured in a study of blood T cell repertoires in COVID-19. Study summary: Donors in the United States, Italy and Spain gave samples during acute or convalescent COVID-19. T cells, B-cell-depleted T cells, or PBMCs provided the cDNA or gDNA that served as material.

The germline gives CDR1 SGHTS, CDR2 YDEGEE. The V segment lost 0 bases and the J segment 7 bases; nucleotides outside the gene matches: 4. There are 15 residues in the CDR3. Recruitment covered about two dozen US areas and drew participants whose ages spanned roughly 18 to 100 years. Sequencing used immunoSEQ multiplex PCR; TCRdb keeps in-frame clones, though not all of them. This table holds more than 300,000 clones, around four fifths found once. The TCR sequence derives from a woman between 50 and 59 years old who had recovered from COVID-19. The chain has TRBV5-8 and TRBJ2-1, with 10 bases identical to TRBD1. The source material was PBMCs or T cells enriched from blood (not recorded which). The CDR3 is CASSLADRGRNEQFF. CDR3 nucleotides: TGTGCCAGCAGCTTGGCGGACAGGGGGAGGAATGAGCAGTTCTTC.